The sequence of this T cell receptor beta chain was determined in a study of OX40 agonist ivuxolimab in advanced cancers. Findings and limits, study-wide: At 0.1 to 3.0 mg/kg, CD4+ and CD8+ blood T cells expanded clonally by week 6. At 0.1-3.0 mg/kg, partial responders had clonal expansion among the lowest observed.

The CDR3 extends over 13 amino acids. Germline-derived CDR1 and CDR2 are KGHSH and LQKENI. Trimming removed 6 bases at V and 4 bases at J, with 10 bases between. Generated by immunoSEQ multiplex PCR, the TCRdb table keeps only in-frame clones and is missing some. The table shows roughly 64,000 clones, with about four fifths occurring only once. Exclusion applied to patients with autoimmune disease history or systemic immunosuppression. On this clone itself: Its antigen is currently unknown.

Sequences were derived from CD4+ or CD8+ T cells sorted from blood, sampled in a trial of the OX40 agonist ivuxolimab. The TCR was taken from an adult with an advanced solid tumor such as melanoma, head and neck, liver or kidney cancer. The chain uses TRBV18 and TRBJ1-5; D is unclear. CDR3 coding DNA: TGTGCCAGCTCCCCCGACATTAATCAGCCCCAGCATTTT. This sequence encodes CASSPDINQPQHF.